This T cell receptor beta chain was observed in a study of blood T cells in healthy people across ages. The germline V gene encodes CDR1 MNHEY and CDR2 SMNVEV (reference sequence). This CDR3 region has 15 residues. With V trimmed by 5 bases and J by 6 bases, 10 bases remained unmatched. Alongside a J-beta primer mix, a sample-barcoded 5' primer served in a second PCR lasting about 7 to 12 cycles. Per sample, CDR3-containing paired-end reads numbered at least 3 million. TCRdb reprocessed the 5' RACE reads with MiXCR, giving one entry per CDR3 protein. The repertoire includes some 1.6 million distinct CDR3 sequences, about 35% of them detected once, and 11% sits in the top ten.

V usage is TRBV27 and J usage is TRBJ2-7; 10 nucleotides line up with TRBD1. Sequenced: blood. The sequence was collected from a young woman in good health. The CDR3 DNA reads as TGTGCCAGCAGTCTAACCGGGACAGGGGTGGGCGAGCAGTACTTC. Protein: CASSLTGTGVGEQYF.